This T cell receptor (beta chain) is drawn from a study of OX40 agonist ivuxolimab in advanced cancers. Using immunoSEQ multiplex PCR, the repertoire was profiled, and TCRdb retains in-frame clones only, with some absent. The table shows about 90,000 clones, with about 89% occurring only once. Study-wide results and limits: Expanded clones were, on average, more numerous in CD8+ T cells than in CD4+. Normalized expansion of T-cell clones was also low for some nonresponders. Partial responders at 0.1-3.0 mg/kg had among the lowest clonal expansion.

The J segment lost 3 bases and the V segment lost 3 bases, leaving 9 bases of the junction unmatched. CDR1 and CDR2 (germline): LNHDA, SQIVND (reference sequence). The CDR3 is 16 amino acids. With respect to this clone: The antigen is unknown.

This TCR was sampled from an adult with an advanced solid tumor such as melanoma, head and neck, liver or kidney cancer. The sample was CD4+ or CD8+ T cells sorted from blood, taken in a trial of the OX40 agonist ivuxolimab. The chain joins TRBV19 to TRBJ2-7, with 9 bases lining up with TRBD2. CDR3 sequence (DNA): TGTGCCAGTAGTATGAATCGGGGAGCGGGAGGCTACGAGCAGTACTTC. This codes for CASSMNRGAGGYEQYF.